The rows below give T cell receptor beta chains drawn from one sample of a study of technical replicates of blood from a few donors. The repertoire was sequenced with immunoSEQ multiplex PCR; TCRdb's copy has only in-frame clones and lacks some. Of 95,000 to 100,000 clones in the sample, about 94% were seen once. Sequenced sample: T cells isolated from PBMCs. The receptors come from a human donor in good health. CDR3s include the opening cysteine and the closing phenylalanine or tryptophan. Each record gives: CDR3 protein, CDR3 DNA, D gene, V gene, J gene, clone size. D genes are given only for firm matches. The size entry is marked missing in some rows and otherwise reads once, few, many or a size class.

CASSPGRGGELFF	TGTGCCAGCAGTCCGGGCCGGGGCGGGGAGCTGTTTTTT	.	TRBV28	TRBJ2-2	.
CASSLVWAGVRNEQFF	TGTGCCAGCAGCTTAGTTTGGGCAGGGGTACGGAATGAGCAGTTCTTC	.	TRBV7-6	TRBJ2-1	.
CARSLRYPNYGYTF	TGTGCCAGAAGCTTACGGTACCCTAACTATGGCTACACCTTC	.	TRBV5-3	TRBJ1-2	once
CASSYSALSGNTIYF	TGTGCCAGCAGTTACTCGGCTCTCTCTGGAAACACCATATATTTT	.	TRBV6-5	TRBJ1-3	.
CASSVTSGGLAKNIQYF	TGTGCCAGCAGTGTGACTAGCGGGGGACTAGCCAAAAACATTCAGTACTTC	TRBD2	TRBV28	TRBJ2-4	.
CASSNRINTEAFF	TGTGCCAGCAGTAACAGGATCAACACTGAAGCTTTCTTT	.	TRBV6-4	TRBJ1-1	.
CASSLRENLETQYF	TGTGCCAGCAGCTTAAGAGAAAATCTCGAGACCCAGTACTTC	.	TRBV11-3	TRBJ2-5	.
CASSEDRGYSEAFF	TGTGCCAGCAGTGAGGACAGGGGATACTCTGAAGCTTTCTTT	TRBD1	TRBV2	TRBJ1-1	.
CSVIKIVAWATNEQFF	TGCAGCGTCATAAAAATAGTGGCGTGGGCTACAAATGAGCAGTTCTTC	.	TRBV29-1	TRBJ2-1	.
CASSEARQGRNQPQHF	TGTGCCAGCAGTGAAGCTAGACAGGGCCGCAATCAGCCCCAGCATTTT	TRBD1	TRBV6-1	TRBJ1-5	.
CASSYSTRPTAYEQYF	TGTGCCAGCAGTTACTCGACTCGCCCTACGGCCTACGAGCAGTACTTC	.	TRBV6-5	TRBJ2-7	.
CASRWTGGDTGELFF	TGTGCCAGCAGGTGGACAGGGGGAGACACCGGGGAGCTGTTTTTT	TRBD1	TRBV6-1	TRBJ2-2	once
CASSLGSGEPYAGYTF	TGCGCCAGCAGCTTGGGGTCTGGAGAGCCCTATGCTGGCTACACCTTC	.	TRBV5-1	TRBJ1-2	.
CASSEGRKVNYGYTF	TGTGCCAGCAGTGAGGGCCGAAAAGTCAACTATGGCTACACCTTC	.	TRBV2	TRBJ1-2	.
CASSWASGSYEQYF	TGTGCCAGCAGCTGGGCTAGCGGGTCGTACGAGCAGTACTTC	TRBD2	TRBV28	TRBJ2-7	.
CASSLLGQGRKTNTGELFF	TGTGCCAGCAGTTTATTGGGACAGGGGCGAAAAACGAACACCGGGGAGCTGTTTTTT	TRBD1	TRBV28	TRBJ2-2	.
CATSPAGEDEQYF	TGTGCCACCTCCCCGGCAGGGGAAGACGAGCAGTACTTC	.	TRBV28	TRBJ2-7	.
CASSWRHGGSPLHF	TGTGCCAGCAGCTGGAGACACGGAGGTTCACCCCTCCACTTT	.	TRBV7-9	TRBJ1-6	.
CASKTRGLDYGYTF	TGTGCCAGCAAAACAAGGGGGTTGGACTATGGCTACACCTTC	.	TRBV6-5	TRBJ1-2	.
CASRLTGDEAFF	TGTGCCAGCAGACTTACAGGGGATGAAGCTTTCTTT	TRBD1	TRBV2	TRBJ1-1	.
CASSLLTGGPNTGELFF	TGTGCCAGCAGCTTGTTAACGGGGGGCCCGAACACCGGGGAGCTGTTTTTT	.	TRBV5-6	TRBJ2-2	.
CASTLSGSEDTQYF	TGTGCCAGCACCCTTAGCGGGAGTGAGGATACGCAGTATTTT	TRBD2	TRBV2	TRBJ2-3	.
CASSSSGDVDEQFF	TGTGCCAGCAGCTCTAGCGGGGACGTGGATGAGCAGTTCTTC	TRBD2	TRBV11-2	TRBJ2-1	.
CASSLLASGGGDTQYF	TGTGCCAGCAGCTTGTTGGCTAGCGGGGGAGGAGATACGCAGTATTTT	TRBD2	TRBV5-4	TRBJ2-3	.
CASANGNSGDNEQFF	TGCGCCAGCGCTAATGGGAATAGCGGGGACAATGAGCAGTTCTTC	TRBD2	TRBV5-1	TRBJ2-1	once
CASSQKEGPGELFF	TGCGCCAGCAGCCAAAAGGAGGGTCCCGGGGAGCTGTTTTTT	.	TRBV4-1	TRBJ2-2	.
CASSLEGQPNTEAFF	TGCGCCAGCAGCTTGGAGGGACAGCCGAACACTGAAGCTTTCTTT	TRBD1	TRBV5-1	TRBJ1-1	.
CASSQGARGYGYTF	TGCGCCAGCAGCCAAGGAGCCAGGGGCTATGGCTACACCTTC	.	TRBV4-1	TRBJ1-2	.
CASSLVSGYEQYF	TGTGCCAGCAGCTTAGTAAGCGGTTACGAGCAGTACTTC	.	TRBV11-2	TRBJ2-7	.
CASSEGRGTANYGYTF	TGTGCCAGCAGTGAGGGCAGGGGGACAGCTAACTATGGCTACACCTTC	TRBD1	TRBV2	TRBJ1-2	.
CASRPGTSGETQYF	TGTGCCAGCAGACCCGGGACTAGCGGAGAGACCCAGTACTTC	TRBD2	TRBV11-3	TRBJ2-5	.